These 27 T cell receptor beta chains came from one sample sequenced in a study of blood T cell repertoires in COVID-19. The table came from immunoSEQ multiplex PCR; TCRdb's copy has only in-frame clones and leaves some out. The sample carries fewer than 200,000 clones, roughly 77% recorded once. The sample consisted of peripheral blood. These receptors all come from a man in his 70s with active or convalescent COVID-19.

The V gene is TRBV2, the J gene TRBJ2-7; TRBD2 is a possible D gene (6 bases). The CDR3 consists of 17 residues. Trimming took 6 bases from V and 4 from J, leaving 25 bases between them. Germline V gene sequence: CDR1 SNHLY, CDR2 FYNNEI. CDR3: CASSWSHSSERGYEQYF. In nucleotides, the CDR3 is TGTGCCAGCAGCTGGTCCCATTCTAGCGAAAGAGGGTACGAGCAGTACTTC.

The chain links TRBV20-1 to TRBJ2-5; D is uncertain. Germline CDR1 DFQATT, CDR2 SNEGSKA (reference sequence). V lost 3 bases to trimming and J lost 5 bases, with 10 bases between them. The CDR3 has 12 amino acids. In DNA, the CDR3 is TGCAGTGCTAGTAGGATGGAGGAGACCCAGTACTTC. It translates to CSASRMEETQYF.

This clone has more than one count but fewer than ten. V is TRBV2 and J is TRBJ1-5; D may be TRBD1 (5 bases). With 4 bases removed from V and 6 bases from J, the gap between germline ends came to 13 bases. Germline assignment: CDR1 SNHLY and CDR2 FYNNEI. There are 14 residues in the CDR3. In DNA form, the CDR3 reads TGTGCCAGCAGTGCGGGGGGGGTTGTTCAGCCCCAGCATTTT. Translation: CASSAGGVVQPQHF.

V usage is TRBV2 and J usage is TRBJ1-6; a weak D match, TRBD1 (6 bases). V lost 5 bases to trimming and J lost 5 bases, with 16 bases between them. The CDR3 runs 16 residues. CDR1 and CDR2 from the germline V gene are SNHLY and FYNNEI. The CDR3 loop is CASSRGGPEDNSPLHF. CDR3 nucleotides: TGTGCCAGCAGTCGGGGGGGGCCAGAAGATAATTCACCCCTCCACTTT. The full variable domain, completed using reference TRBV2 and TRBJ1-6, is EPEVTQTPSHQVTQMGQEVILRCVPISNHLYFYWYRQILGQKVEFLVSFYNNEISEKSEIFDDQFSVERPDGSNFTLKIRSTKLEDSAMYFCASSRGGPEDNSPLHFGNGTRLTVT.

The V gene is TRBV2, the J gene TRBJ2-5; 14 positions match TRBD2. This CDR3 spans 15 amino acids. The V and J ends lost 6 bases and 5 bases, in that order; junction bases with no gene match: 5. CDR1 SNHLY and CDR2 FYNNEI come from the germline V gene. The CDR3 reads CASRETSGGAETQYF. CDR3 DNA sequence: TGTGCCAGCAGGGAGACTAGCGGGGGGGCGGAGACCCAGTACTTC.

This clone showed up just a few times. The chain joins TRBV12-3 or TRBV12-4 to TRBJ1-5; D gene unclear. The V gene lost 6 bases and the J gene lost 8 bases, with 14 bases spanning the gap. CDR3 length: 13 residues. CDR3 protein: CASSSTEIEPQHF. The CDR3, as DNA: TGTGCCAGCAGCTCTACGGAGATTGAGCCCCAGCATTTT.

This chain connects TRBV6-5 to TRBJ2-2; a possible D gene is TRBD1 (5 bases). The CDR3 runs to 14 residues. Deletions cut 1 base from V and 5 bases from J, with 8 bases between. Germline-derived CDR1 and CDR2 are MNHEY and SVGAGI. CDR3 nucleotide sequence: TGTGCCAGCAGTTACTTAGCAGGGACCGGGGAGCTGTTTTTT. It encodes CASSYLAGTGELFF.

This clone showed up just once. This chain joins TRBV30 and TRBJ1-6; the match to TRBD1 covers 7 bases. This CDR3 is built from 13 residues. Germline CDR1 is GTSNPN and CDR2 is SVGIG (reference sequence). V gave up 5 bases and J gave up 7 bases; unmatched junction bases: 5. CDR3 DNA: TGTGCCTGGGCGACAGGGCCGAATTCACCCCTCCACTTT. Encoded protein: CAWATGPNSPLHF.

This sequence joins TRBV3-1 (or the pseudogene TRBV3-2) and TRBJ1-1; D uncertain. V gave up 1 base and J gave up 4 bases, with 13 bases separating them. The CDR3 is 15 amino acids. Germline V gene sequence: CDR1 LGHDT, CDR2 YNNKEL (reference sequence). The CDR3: CASSQGATLSTEAFF. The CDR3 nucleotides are TGTGCCAGCAGCCAAGGGGCCACCTTAAGCACTGAAGCTTTCTTT.

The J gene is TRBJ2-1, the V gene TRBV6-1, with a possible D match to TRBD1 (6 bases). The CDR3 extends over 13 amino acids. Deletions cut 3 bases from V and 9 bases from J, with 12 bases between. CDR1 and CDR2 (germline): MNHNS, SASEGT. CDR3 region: CASSDNQGSEQFF. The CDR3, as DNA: TGTGCCAGCAGTGACAACCAGGGGAGTGAGCAGTTCTTC.

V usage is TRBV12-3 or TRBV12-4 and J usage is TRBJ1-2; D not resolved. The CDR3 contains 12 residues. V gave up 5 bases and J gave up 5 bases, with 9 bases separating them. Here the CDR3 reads CASSPRHYGYTF. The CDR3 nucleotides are TGTGCCAGCAGTCCCCGACATTATGGCTACACCTTC.

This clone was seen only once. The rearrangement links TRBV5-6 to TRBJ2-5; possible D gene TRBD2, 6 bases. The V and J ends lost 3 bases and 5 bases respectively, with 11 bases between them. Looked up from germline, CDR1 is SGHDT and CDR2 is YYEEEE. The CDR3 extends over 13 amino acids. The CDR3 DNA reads TGTGCCAGCAGCTCCGGGACTGGCGAGACCCAGTACTTC. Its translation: CASSSGTGETQYF. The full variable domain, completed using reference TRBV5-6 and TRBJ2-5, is DAGVTQSPTHLIKTRGQQVTLRCSPKSGHDTVSWYQQALGQGPQFIFQYYEEEERQRGNFPDRFSGHQFPNYSSELNVNALLLGDSALYLCASSSGTGETQYFGPGTRLLVL.

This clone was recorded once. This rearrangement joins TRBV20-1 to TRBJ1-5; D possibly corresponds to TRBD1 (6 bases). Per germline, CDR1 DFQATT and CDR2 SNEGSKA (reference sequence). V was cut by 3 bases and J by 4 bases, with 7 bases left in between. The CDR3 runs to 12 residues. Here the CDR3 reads CSASTGNQPQHF. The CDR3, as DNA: TGCAGTGCTAGTACAGGGAATCAGCCCCAGCATTTT.

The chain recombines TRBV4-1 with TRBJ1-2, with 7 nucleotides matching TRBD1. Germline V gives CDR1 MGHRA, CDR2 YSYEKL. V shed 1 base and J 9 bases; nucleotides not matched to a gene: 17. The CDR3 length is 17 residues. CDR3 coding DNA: TGCGCCAGCAGCCAAGCTGGCCGGGACAGAAGCTTATTTAGCTACACCTTC. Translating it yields CASSQAGRDRSLFSYTF.

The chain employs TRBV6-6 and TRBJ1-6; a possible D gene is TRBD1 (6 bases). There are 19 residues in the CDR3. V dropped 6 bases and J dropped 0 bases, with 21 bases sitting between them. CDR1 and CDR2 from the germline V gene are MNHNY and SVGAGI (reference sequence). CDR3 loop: CASSLKTGSMSSYNSPLHF. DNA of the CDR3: TGTGCCAGCAGCTTGAAGACAGGTTCCATGAGCTCCTATAATTCACCCCTCCACTTT.

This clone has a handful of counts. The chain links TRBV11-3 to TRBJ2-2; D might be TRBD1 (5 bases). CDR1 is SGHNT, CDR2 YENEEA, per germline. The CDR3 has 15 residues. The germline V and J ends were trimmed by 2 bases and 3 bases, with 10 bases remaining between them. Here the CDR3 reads CASSLSGQDTGELFF. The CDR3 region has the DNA TGTGCCAGCAGCTTAAGTGGACAAGACACCGGGGAGCTGTTTTTT. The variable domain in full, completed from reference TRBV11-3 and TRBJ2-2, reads EAGVVQSPRYKIIEKKQPVAFWCNPISGHNTLYWYLQNLGQGPELLIRYENEEAVDDSQLPKDRFSAERLKGVDSTLKIQPAELGDSAVYLCASSLSGQDTGELFFGEGSRLTVL.

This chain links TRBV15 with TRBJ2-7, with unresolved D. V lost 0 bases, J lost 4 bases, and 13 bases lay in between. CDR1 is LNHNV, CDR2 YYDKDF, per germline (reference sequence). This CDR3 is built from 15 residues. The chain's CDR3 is CATSRDLLAPYEQYF. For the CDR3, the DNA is TGTGCCACCAGCAGAGACCTGTTAGCCCCTTACGAGCAGTACTTC. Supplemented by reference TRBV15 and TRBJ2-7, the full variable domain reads DAMVIQNPRYQVTQFGKPVTLSCSQTLNHNVMYWYQQKSSQAPKLLFHYYDKDFNNEADTPDNFQSRRPNTSFCFLDIRSPGLGDTAMYLCATSRDLLAPYEQYFGPGTRLTVT.

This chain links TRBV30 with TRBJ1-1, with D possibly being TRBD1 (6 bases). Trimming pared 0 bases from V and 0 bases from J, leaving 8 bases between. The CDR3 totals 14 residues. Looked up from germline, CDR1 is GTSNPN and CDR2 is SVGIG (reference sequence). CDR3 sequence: CAWSVGTLNTEAFF. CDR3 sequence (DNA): TGTGCCTGGAGTGTCGGGACACTGAACACTGAAGCTTTCTTT.

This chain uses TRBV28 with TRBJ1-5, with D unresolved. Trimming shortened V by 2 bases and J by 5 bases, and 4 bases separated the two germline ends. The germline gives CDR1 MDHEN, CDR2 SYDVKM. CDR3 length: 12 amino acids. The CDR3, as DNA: TGTGCCAGCAGTTTAAGCCATCAGCCCCAGCATTTT. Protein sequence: CASSLSHQPQHF.

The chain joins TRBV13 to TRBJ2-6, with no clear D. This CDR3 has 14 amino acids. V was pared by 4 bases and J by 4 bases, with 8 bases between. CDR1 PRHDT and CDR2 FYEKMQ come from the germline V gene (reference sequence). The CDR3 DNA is TGTGCCAGCAGCTCCCGTGTCGGGGCCAACGTCCTGACTTTC. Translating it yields CASSSRVGANVLTF.

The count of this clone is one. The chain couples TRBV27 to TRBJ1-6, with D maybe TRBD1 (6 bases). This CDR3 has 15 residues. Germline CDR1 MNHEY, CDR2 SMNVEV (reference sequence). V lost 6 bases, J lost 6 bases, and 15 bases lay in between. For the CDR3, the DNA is TGTGCCAGCAGGAGTTACAGGGAGAGTAATTCACCCCTCCACTTT. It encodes CASRSYRESNSPLHF.

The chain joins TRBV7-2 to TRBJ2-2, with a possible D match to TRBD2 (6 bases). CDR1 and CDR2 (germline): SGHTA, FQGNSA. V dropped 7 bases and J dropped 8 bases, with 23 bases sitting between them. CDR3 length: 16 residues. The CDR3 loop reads CASKTEGPQPPGELFF. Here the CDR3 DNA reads TGTGCCAGCAAAACGGAGGGACCCCAGCCTCCGGGGGAGCTGTTTTTT.

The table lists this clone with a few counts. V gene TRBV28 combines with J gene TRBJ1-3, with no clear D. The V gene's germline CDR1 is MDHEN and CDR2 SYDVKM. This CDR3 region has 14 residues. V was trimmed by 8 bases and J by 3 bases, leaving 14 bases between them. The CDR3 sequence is CASLSGQGGNTIYF. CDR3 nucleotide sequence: TGTGCCAGCCTCTCGGGTCAAGGTGGAAACACCATATATTTT.

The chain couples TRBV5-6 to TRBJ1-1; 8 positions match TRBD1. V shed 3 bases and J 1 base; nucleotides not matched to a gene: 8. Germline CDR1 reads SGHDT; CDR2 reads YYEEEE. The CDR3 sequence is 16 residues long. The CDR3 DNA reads TGTGCCAGCAGCTCGCTGGGCGGGACAGGGAACACTGAAGCTTTCTTT. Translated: CASSSLGGTGNTEAFF. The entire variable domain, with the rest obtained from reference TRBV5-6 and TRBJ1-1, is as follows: DAGVTQSPTHLIKTRGQQVTLRCSPKSGHDTVSWYQQALGQGPQFIFQYYEEEERQRGNFPDRFSGHQFPNYSSELNVNALLLGDSALYLCASSSLGGTGNTEAFFGQGTRLTVV.

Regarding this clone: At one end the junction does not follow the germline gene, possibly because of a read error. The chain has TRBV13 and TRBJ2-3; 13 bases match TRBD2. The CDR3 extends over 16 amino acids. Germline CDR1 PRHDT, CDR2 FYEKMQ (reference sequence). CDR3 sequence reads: CASSLGLAGVGDTQYF. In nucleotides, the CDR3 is TGTGCCAGCAGCCTAGGACTAGCGGGAGTTGGAGATACGCAGTATTTT.

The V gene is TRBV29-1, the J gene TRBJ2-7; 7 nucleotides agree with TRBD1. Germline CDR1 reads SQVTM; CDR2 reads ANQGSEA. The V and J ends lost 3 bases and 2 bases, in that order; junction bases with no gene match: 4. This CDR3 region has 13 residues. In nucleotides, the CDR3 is TGCAGCGTTGAGGGGGACAGAACCTACGAGCAGTACTTC. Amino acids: CSVEGDRTYEQYF.

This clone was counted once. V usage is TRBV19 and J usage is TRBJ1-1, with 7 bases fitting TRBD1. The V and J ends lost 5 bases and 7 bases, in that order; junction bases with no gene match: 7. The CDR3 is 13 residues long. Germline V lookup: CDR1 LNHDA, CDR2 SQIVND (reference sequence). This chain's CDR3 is CASSPQGQSEAFF. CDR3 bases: TGTGCCAGTAGTCCACAGGGACAGAGTGAAGCTTTCTTT.